A selection of T cell receptor beta chains follows, all from one sample in a study of T cells in Graves' hyperthyroidism and ophthalmopathy. MiXCR was run by TCRdb on the multiplex PCR reads, yielding one entry per CDR3 protein. The sample consists of around 97,000 distinct CDR3 sequences, approximately 48% of them appearing once. Sequencing input: blood. These receptors came from a man in his forties with Graves' hyperthyroidism. The CDR3 runs from the conserved cysteine through the conserved F or W. The order of the fields is CDR3 DNA, CDR3 protein, J gene, clone size, V gene, D gene. D genes are given only for firm matches. The size entry is marked missing in some rows and otherwise reads once, few, many or a size class.

cdr3_nt: TGTGCCAGCCGTTACACAGGGGGCGGGGACGAGCAGTACTTC
cdr3_aa: CASRYTGGGDEQYF
j_call: TRBJ2-7
clone_size: many
v_call: TRBV5-5
d_call: TRBD1

cdr3_nt: TGCGCCAGCAGCTTCTCTTTGGAGACTAATGAAAAACTGTTTTTT
cdr3_aa: CASSFSLETNEKLFF
j_call: TRBJ1-4
clone_size: many
v_call: TRBV5-1
d_call: -

cdr3_nt: TGTGCCAGCAGTCCAGGACAGGGGGCAAGAGAGCAGTACTTC
cdr3_aa: CASSPGQGAREQYF
j_call: TRBJ2-7
clone_size: many
v_call: TRBV7-3
d_call: TRBD1

cdr3_nt: TGTGCCAGCAGCGCACAGGGAGGAGATGGGTACAATGAGCAGTTCTTC
cdr3_aa: CASSAQGGDGYNEQFF
j_call: TRBJ2-1
clone_size: -
v_call: TRBV7-3
d_call: -

cdr3_nt: TGTGCCAGCAGCGGGGTAGGAGACTATGGTGAAAAACTGTTTTTT
cdr3_aa: CASSGVGDYGEKLFF
j_call: TRBJ1-4
clone_size: -
v_call: TRBV9
d_call: -

cdr3_nt: TGTGCCAGCAGCGTGACCGGGGCTGGAAACACCATATATTTT
cdr3_aa: CASSVTGAGNTIYF
j_call: TRBJ1-3
clone_size: once
v_call: TRBV9
d_call: -

cdr3_nt: TGTGCCAGCAGTTCCCGGAGGGGCGGGGTACGAGAGACCCAGTACTTC
cdr3_aa: CASSSRRGGVRETQYF
j_call: TRBJ2-5
clone_size: few
v_call: TRBV28
d_call: -

cdr3_nt: TGCAGCGTTGACAGGGGAATGAATGAGCAGTTCTTC
cdr3_aa: CSVDRGMNEQFF
j_call: TRBJ2-1
clone_size: many
v_call: TRBV29-1
d_call: -

cdr3_nt: TGTGCCATCAGTCCCCGAGGACAGGGGGCTAATGAGCAGTTCTTC
cdr3_aa: CAISPRGQGANEQFF
j_call: TRBJ2-1
clone_size: many
v_call: TRBV10-3
d_call: TRBD1

cdr3_nt: TGTGCCAGCAGCTCCGACGGGGCGAATACCGGGGAGCTGTTTTTT
cdr3_aa: CASSSDGANTGELFF
j_call: TRBJ2-2
clone_size: -
v_call: TRBV5-4
d_call: -

cdr3_nt: TGTGCCACCAGTGCCGGGGCCAACGTCCTGACTTTC
cdr3_aa: CATSAGANVLTF
j_call: TRBJ2-6
clone_size: many
v_call: TRBV24-1
d_call: -

cdr3_nt: TGTGCCAGCACTTCGGACGGAGTACTCTATAATTCACCCCTCCACTTT
cdr3_aa: CASTSDGVLYNSPLHF
j_call: TRBJ1-6
clone_size: -
v_call: TRBV7-9
d_call: -

cdr3_nt: TGTGCCAGCAGTTTATACCCGGGACAAACCACCGGGGAGCTGTTTTTT
cdr3_aa: CASSLYPGQTTGELFF
j_call: TRBJ2-2
clone_size: -
v_call: TRBV28
d_call: -

cdr3_nt: TGTGCCATCAGTGAATATCGCGGGGTTAACAATGAGCAGTTCTTC
cdr3_aa: CAISEYRGVNNEQFF
j_call: TRBJ2-1
clone_size: -
v_call: TRBV10-3
d_call: -

cdr3_nt: TGTGCCAGCAGTTTATCGCGGGGGCCCCTTGGCTACGAGCAGTACTTC
cdr3_aa: CASSLSRGPLGYEQYF
j_call: TRBJ2-7
clone_size: -
v_call: TRBV27
d_call: -

cdr3_nt: TGTGCCATCAGTGAACTAGCGGGACGCCCTAGCACAGATACGCAGTATTTT
cdr3_aa: CAISELAGRPSTDTQYF
j_call: TRBJ2-3
clone_size: many
v_call: TRBV10-3
d_call: TRBD2

cdr3_nt: TGTGCCAGCGGAACGGGAGCATACGAGCAGTACTTC
cdr3_aa: CASGTGAYEQYF
j_call: TRBJ2-7
clone_size: many
v_call: TRBV28
d_call: -

cdr3_nt: TGTGCCAGCAGTGAAGCCCGGACAGGTATAGGCGAGCAGTACTTC
cdr3_aa: CASSEARTGIGEQYF
j_call: TRBJ2-7
clone_size: once
v_call: TRBV25-1
d_call: TRBD1

cdr3_nt: TGTGCCAGCAGTGACAGAAAACATAGGGTCACATCCTACGAGCAGTACTTC
cdr3_aa: CASSDRKHRVTSYEQYF
j_call: TRBJ2-7
clone_size: many
v_call: TRBV6-4
d_call: -

cdr3_nt: TGTGCCACCAGTGACTTCTCAGGGGCTCCCGAAGCTTTCTTT
cdr3_aa: CATSDFSGAPEAFF
j_call: TRBJ1-1
clone_size: -
v_call: TRBV24-1
d_call: -

cdr3_nt: TGTGCCAGCAGGGGGACAGGAGTATATAATTCACCCCTCCACTTT
cdr3_aa: CASRGTGVYNSPLHF
j_call: TRBJ1-6
clone_size: many
v_call: TRBV28
d_call: TRBD1

cdr3_nt: TGTGCCAGCAGCTTAGGGGGACAGCGAGAGCAGTTCTTC
cdr3_aa: CASSLGGQREQFF
j_call: TRBJ2-1
clone_size: many
v_call: TRBV7-9
d_call: TRBD1

cdr3_nt: TGTGCCAGCAGCTCGGGACATAAGAACACTGAAGCTTTCTTT
cdr3_aa: CASSSGHKNTEAFF
j_call: TRBJ1-1
clone_size: many
v_call: TRBV9
d_call: -

cdr3_nt: TGTGCCAGCAGCCCTCGGGGTGGGGCCAACGTCCTGACTTTC
cdr3_aa: CASSPRGGANVLTF
j_call: TRBJ2-6
clone_size: many
v_call: TRBV5-4
d_call: -

cdr3_nt: TGTGCCAGCAGTTACTACGGGGGCAACACTGAAGCTTTCTTT
cdr3_aa: CASSYYGGNTEAFF
j_call: TRBJ1-1
clone_size: many
v_call: TRBV6-2/TRBV6-3
d_call: -

cdr3_nt: TGTGCCAACAGCGTGGGGATAGGGTCTAATTCACCCCTCCACTTT
cdr3_aa: CANSVGIGSNSPLHF
j_call: TRBJ1-6
clone_size: -
v_call: TRBV7-9
d_call: -

cdr3_nt: TGTGCCAGCAGCTTACCCCGGACAGGGAACTATGGCTACACCTTC
cdr3_aa: CASSLPRTGNYGYTF
j_call: TRBJ1-2
clone_size: -
v_call: TRBV7-6
d_call: TRBD1

cdr3_nt: TGCAGCGTTGTAGGGGGCGGCCCCGAGCAGTACTTC
cdr3_aa: CSVVGGGPEQYF
j_call: TRBJ2-7
clone_size: once
v_call: TRBV29-1
d_call: TRBD1

cdr3_nt: TGCAGTGCTAGGTCAGCGGGGGGGCCGCTCGGGGAGCTGTTTTTT
cdr3_aa: CSARSAGGPLGELFF
j_call: TRBJ2-2
clone_size: -
v_call: TRBV20-1
d_call: TRBD2

cdr3_nt: TGTGCCAGCAGCCTAGCGGGGGCGAGTGAAGCTTTCTTT
cdr3_aa: CASSLAGASEAFF
j_call: TRBJ1-1
clone_size: once
v_call: TRBV7-8
d_call: -

cdr3_nt: TGTGCCAGCGGGGGGACAGGGGGTGAAAAACTGTTTTTT
cdr3_aa: CASGGTGGEKLFF
j_call: TRBJ1-4
clone_size: -
v_call: TRBV2
d_call: TRBD1

cdr3_nt: TGTGCCAACCGAAAGCGGGGTTACTACGAGCAGTACTTC
cdr3_aa: CANRKRGYYEQYF
j_call: TRBJ2-7
clone_size: many
v_call: TRBV28
d_call: TRBD2

cdr3_nt: TGCAGTGCTAGGGGGGACAGGGGCCCAGATACGCAGTATTTT
cdr3_aa: CSARGDRGPDTQYF
j_call: TRBJ2-3
clone_size: once
v_call: TRBV20-1
d_call: TRBD1

cdr3_nt: TGTGCCGGCAGCGCCCTCAGGAGCGGGGGGAACACCGGGGAGCTGTTTTTT
cdr3_aa: CAGSALRSGGNTGELFF
j_call: TRBJ2-2
clone_size: -
v_call: TRBV11-2
d_call: TRBD2